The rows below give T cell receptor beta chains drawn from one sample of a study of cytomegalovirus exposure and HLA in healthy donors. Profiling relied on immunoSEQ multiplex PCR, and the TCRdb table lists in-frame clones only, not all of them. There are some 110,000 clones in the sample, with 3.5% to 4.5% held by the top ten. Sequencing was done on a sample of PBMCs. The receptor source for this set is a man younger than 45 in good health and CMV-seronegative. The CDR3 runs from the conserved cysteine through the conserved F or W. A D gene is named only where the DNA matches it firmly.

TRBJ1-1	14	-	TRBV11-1	TGTGCCAGCAGCTTTCCCGGGACAAACACTGAGGCTTTCTTT	CASSFPGTNTEAFF
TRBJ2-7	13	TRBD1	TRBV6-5	TGTGCCAGCACCGGACAGGGCTTCTACGAGCAGTACTTC	CASTGQGFYEQYF
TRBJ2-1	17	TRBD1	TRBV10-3	TGTGCCATCAGTGACCCTGAAGAGAAAGGGACAGGAAATGAGCAGTTCTTC	CAISDPEEKGTGNEQFF
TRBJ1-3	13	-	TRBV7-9	TGTGCCAGCAGCCCCCCTTTGGGAAACACCATATATTTT	CASSPPLGNTIYF
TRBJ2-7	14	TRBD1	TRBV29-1	TGCAGCGTTGATAAACAGGGGACACCCTACGAGCAGTACTTC	CSVDKQGTPYEQYF
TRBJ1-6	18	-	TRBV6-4	TGTGCCAGCAGGCCTCCACCCGAAGCAGCGTCACGTTGGGCACCCCTCCACTTT	CASRPPPEAASRWAPLHF
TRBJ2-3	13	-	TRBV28	TGTGCCAGCAGGAAGGACTTGACAGATACGCAGTATTTT	CASRKDLTDTQYF
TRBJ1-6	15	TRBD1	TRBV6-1	TGTGCCAGCAGTAGGACAGGGGGCGTTAATTCACCCCTCCACTTT	CASSRTGGVNSPLHF
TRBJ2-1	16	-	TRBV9	TGTGCCAGCAGCGCCAGGGGCGTCAGCAACAACAATGAGCAGTTCTTC	CASSARGVSNNNEQFF
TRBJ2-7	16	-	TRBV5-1	TGCGCCAGCAGCTTGGGCAGGAGGGTTCCCCCCTACGAGCAGTACTTC	CASSLGRRVPPYEQYF
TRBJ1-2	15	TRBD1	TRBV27	TGTGCCAGCAGCCCATCTGACAGGGTGAACTATGGCTACACCTTC	CASSPSDRVNYGYTF
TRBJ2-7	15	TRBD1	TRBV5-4	TGTGCCAGCAGCTTGGGTAGGACAGGGATTAGCGAGCAGTACTTC	CASSLGRTGISEQYF
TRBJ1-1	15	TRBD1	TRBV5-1	TGCGCCAGCAGCGCACTGGACAGGGCGAACACTGAAGCTTTCTTT	CASSALDRANTEAFF
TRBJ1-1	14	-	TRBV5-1	TGCGCCAGCAGCTTAGACATAATGAACACTGAAGCTTTCTTT	CASSLDIMNTEAFF
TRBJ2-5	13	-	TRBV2	TGTGCCAGCAGTGGCTACCCACAAGAGACCCAGTACTTC	CASSGYPQETQYF
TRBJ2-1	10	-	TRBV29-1	TGCAGCGGGCGGGGCACCCTGCAGTTCTTC	CSGRGTLQFF